This passage covers 16 T cell receptor beta chains from one sample sequenced in a study of blood T cell repertoires in COVID-19. TCRdb's table, derived via immunoSEQ multiplex PCR, lists solely in-frame clones and lacks some. The sample carries about 170,000 clones, 85% recorded once. Sequencing was carried out using peripheral blood. Receptor source: a woman over 75 with COVID-19, enrolled during active disease.

The rearrangement uses TRBV6-5 and TRBJ1-5; weak D call: TRBD1 (5 bases). The germline V gene has CDR1 MNHEY and CDR2 SVGAGI. This CDR3 is 15 amino acids long. Trimming pared 6 bases from V and 2 bases from J, leaving 14 bases between. The CDR3 sequence is CASRGALSGNQPQHF. For the CDR3, the DNA is TGTGCCAGCAGAGGGGCCCTATCCGGCAATCAGCCCCAGCATTTT.

This chain's CDR3 is CASSQRQTGLDYGYTF. CDR3 nucleotides: TGCGCCAGCAGCCAGCGACAGACAGGGCTCGACTATGGCTACACCTTC. This chain uses TRBV4-1 with TRBJ1-2; TRBD1 matches at 7 bases. Germline V gene data show CDR1 as MGHRA and CDR2 as YSYEKL. J was trimmed by 3 bases and V by 3 bases; bases with no gene match: 10. CDR3 length: 16 amino acids.

The V and J genes are TRBV10-3 and TRBJ2-3; D ambiguous. In germline, CDR1 is ENHRY, CDR2 SYGVKD. The CDR3 extends over 15 amino acids. V lost 4 bases and J 1 base, leaving 12 bases between the germline ends. The CDR3 DNA follows: TGTGCCATCAGTGGAATTCCCCGGGGCACAGATACGCAGTATTTT. Its translation is CAISGIPRGTDTQYF.

The chain joins TRBV5-1 to TRBJ2-3, with 8 bases that match TRBD2. The CDR3 is 17 amino acids. From germline, CDR1 is SGHRS and CDR2 YFSETQ. Losses at the gene ends were 6 bases for V and 2 bases for J; bases not matched to a gene: 14. For the CDR3, the DNA is TGCGCCAGCAAGCGTGCGGCGGGAGGCCTCCTCACAGATACGCAGTATTTT. Protein product: CASKRAAGGLLTDTQYF.

This sequence joins TRBV7-9 and TRBJ1-1; D call uncertain. The CDR3 has 12 residues. The germline V gene has CDR1 SEHNR and CDR2 FQNEAQ (reference sequence). V was clipped by 2 bases and J by 7 bases, with 8 bases between them. The CDR3 nucleotides are TGTGCCAGCAGCTTAAGTCTGAGTGAAGCTTTCTTT. Translated: CASSLSLSEAFF.

The CDR3 here is CASSKTGGRQPQHF. The DNA for the CDR3 is TGTGCCAGCAGCAAAACAGGGGGGAGACAGCCCCAGCATTTT. V usage is TRBV2 and J usage is TRBJ1-5, with 8 bases identical to TRBD1. Germline CDR1 SNHLY, CDR2 FYNNEI. J lost 7 bases, V lost 6 bases, and 8 bases had no gene match. The CDR3 loop spans 14 amino acids.

This clone was recorded a few times. The CDR3 coding sequence is TGCGCCAGCAGTATGGCCCGAGGAAGCACCTTACGCGAGCAGTACTTC. As protein: CASSMARGSTLREQYF. The gene calls are TRBV5-1 and TRBJ2-7; D not resolved. V lost 5 bases to trimming and J lost 6 bases, with 24 bases between them. Germline V gene sequence: CDR1 SGHRS, CDR2 YFSETQ. The CDR3 covers 16 residues.

The chain recombines TRBV5-1 with TRBJ2-2; either TRBD1 or TRBD2 may supply D (5 bases each). The CDR3 sequence is 16 residues long. CDR1 and CDR2 (germline): SGHRS, YFSETQ. Trimming stripped 4 bases from V and 7 bases from J, with 20 bases between. The CDR3 bases are TGCGCCAGCAGCCTGGGGGTGAGGGCATCCCGCGGGGAGCTGTTTTTT. Amino acid sequence: CASSLGVRASRGELFF.

The sample holds one count of this clone. V gene TRBV14 combines with J gene TRBJ2-2, with TRBD2 as a possible D gene (5 bases). Germline V lookup: CDR1 SGHDN, CDR2 FVKESK. The CDR3 loop spans 14 amino acids. Trimming took 2 bases from V and 6 from J, leaving 10 bases between them. CDR3 bases: TGTGCCAGCAGCCAATCCCGGGGAGCCGGGGAGCTGTTTTTT. This gives the protein CASSQSRGAGELFF.

The chain links TRBV7-9 to TRBJ1-6; maybe TRBD1 (5 bases). The CDR3 is made up of 15 amino acids. Germline V gene sequence: CDR1 SEHNR, CDR2 FQNEAQ (reference sequence). V lost 1 base and J lost 10, with 14 bases in between. CDR3 in amino acids: CASSLEGAGGSPLHF. CDR3 bases: TGTGCCAGCAGCTTAGAAGGGGCGGGAGGGTCACCCCTCCACTTT.

This clone has just a few counts. This rearrangement joins TRBV19 to TRBJ1-5; TRBD1 might be the D (5 bases). CDR3 length: 15 residues. Germline lookup yields CDR1 LNHDA and CDR2 SQIVND (reference sequence). The ends were cut back, 10 bases at V and 0 bases at J, with 16 bases in the middle. In nucleotides, the CDR3 is TGTGCCACCGAACCCCAGGGAAGTAGCAATCAGCCCCAGCATTTT. It codes for CATEPQGSSNQPQHF.

This sequence joins TRBV19 and TRBJ2-3; 12 bases match TRBD2. The germline V gene encodes CDR1 LNHDA and CDR2 SQIVND (reference sequence). V was clipped by 5 bases and J by 6 bases; unmatched bases: 9. The CDR3 is 16 amino acids. The CDR3 DNA reads as TGTGCCAGTAGTGTTGGACTAGCGGGGCCCCGGGATACGCAGTATTTT. Its protein is CASSVGLAGPRDTQYF.

This chain joins TRBV10-3 and TRBJ1-6, with 7 bases fitting TRBD1. Germline V lookup: CDR1 ENHRY, CDR2 SYGVKD. V lost 11 bases to trimming and J lost 5 bases; unmatched junction nucleotides: 6. This CDR3 is built from 13 residues. The CDR3 region has the DNA TGTGCCGGGGGGACAGATCATAATTCACCCCTCCACTTT. Translated: CAGGTDHNSPLHF.

This clone was observed once. V usage is TRBV6-5 and J usage is TRBJ2-7; the match to TRBD2 covers 8 bases. CDR3 length equals 16 residues. V lost 0 bases and J lost 0; bases outside the gene matches: 4. Germline assignment: CDR1 MNHEY and CDR2 SVGAGI. CDR3 amino acids: CASSYSSGGSSYEQYF. As DNA, the CDR3 is TGTGCCAGCAGTTACTCGAGCGGGGGAAGCTCCTACGAGCAGTACTTC.

The V and J genes are TRBV5-4 and TRBJ2-5, with TRBD1 matching 10 bases. The CDR3 runs to 14 residues. The J segment lost 7 bases and the V segment lost 4 bases, leaving 7 bases of the junction unmatched. Germline V gene sequence: CDR1 SGHNT, CDR2 YYREEE (reference sequence). The CDR3 reads CASSQGQGMGTQYF. As DNA, the CDR3 is TGTGCCAGCAGCCAGGGACAGGGGATGGGGACCCAGTACTTC.

This clone was observed once. In nucleotides, the CDR3 is TGCGCCAGCAGCTTGGGGCTGACTAACCAGATTGTTGCCGGGGAGCTGTTTTTT. The encoded protein is CASSLGLTNQIVAGELFF. The rearrangement joins TRBV5-1 to TRBJ2-2, with D possibly TRBD2 on 5 matching bases. The CDR3 runs to 18 residues. V was pared by 0 bases and J by 6 bases, with 21 bases between. The germline V gene has CDR1 SGHRS and CDR2 YFSETQ.